The 15 T cell receptor beta chains given below trace back to one sample, sequenced in a study of beta chain features in type 1 diabetes. Broader study findings: TCRB CDR3s from Type 1 diabetes patients were moderately but significantly shorter in all four CD4+ subsets.

These TCRs are of unknown antigen specificity. The authors reverse transcribed all of the isolated RNA, so sequencing captured expressed TCRB transcripts. Method: immunoSEQ multiplex PCR; TCRdb's copy keeps in-frame clones and lacks some. The sample yields over 150,000 clones, approximately 10% seen once. The source material was central memory CD4+ T cells from blood. The receptors shown here come from a man under 40 with type 1 diabetes.

The chain carries TRBV6-5 and TRBJ2-3; 9 nucleotides align to TRBD2. V dropped 5 bases and J dropped 3; count of bases not matched to a gene: 6. Germline assignment: CDR1 MNHEY and CDR2 SVGAGI. CDR3 length: 15 residues. In DNA form, the CDR3 reads TGTGCCAGCAGTCGTAGCGGGAGCCCGACAGATACGCAGTATTTT. As protein: CASSRSGSPTDTQYF.

This clone was observed at least ten times. The V and J genes are TRBV7-2 and TRBJ1-1; D is ambiguous. CDR3 length: 14 residues. Germline lookup yields CDR1 SGHTA and CDR2 FQGNSA. Trimming took off 5 bases at V and 0 bases at J, with 10 bases between the two ends. The CDR3 protein is CASSPPGLNTEAFF. The DNA of the CDR3 is TGTGCCAGCAGCCCCCCAGGCCTGAACACTGAAGCTTTCTTT.

The gene calls are TRBV7-2 and TRBJ1-1; D may be TRBD1 (5 bases). This CDR3 region has 14 residues. Per the germline V gene, CDR1 is SGHTA and CDR2 is FQGNSA. V gave up 4 bases and J gave up 7 bases, with 16 bases separating them. CDR3 in DNA: TGTGCCAGCAGCTGGGGTGGGGCGCAGGTTGAAGCTTTCTTT. Translated, it gives CASSWGGAQVEAFF.

This clone was detected a few times. The rearrangement uses TRBV9 and TRBJ2-3; TRBD2 might be the D (5 bases). This CDR3 has 16 amino acids. The germline V and J ends were trimmed by 4 bases and 1 base, with 16 bases remaining between them. Germline V gene sequence: CDR1 SGDLS, CDR2 YYNGEE. The CDR3 nucleotides read TGTGCCAGCAGCCCCCAGATGGAGGCGGGCACAGATACGCAGTATTTT. Protein: CASSPQMEAGTDTQYF.

This clone occurred a few times. The CDR3 bases are TGTGCCAGCTCTCGACAGGGGGCTGTCTCCTACAATGAGCAGTTCTTC. Amino acid sequence: CASSRQGAVSYNEQFF. The chain joins TRBV18 to TRBJ2-1, with TRBD1 identical over 10 bases. This CDR3 is built from 16 residues. J gave up 0 bases and V 6 bases, and 5 bases lay outside the gene matches. Germline CDR1 and CDR2: KGHSH and LQKENI.

The rearrangement links TRBV5-1 to TRBJ2-2; 9 bases are shared with TRBD1. CDR3 length equals 15 residues. The germline V gene has CDR1 SGHRS and CDR2 YFSETQ. Trimming cost V 3 bases and J 6 bases; bases outside gene matches: 6. CDR3 region: CASSSGTGISGELFF. Written as DNA, the CDR3 is TGCGCCAGCAGCTCCGGGACAGGGATATCCGGGGAGCTGTTTTTT. Combining the CDR3 with reference TRBV5-1 and TRBJ2-2 gives the whole variable domain KAGVTQTPRYLIKTRGQQVTLSCSPISGHRSVSWYQQTPGQGLQFLFEYFSETQRNKGNFPGRFSGRQFSNSRSEMNVSTLELGDSALYLCASSSGTGISGELFFGEGSRLTVL.

The chain has TRBV7-8 and TRBJ2-1; D perhaps matches TRBD1 (5 bases). Trimming took 1 base from V and 7 from J, leaving 11 bases between them. The CDR3 runs to 14 residues. In germline, CDR1 is SGHVS, CDR2 FQNEAQ. The CDR3 loop reads CASSLVTKGNEQFF. The DNA of the CDR3 is TGTGCCAGCAGCTTAGTAACGAAGGGGAATGAGCAGTTCTTC.

This clone was counted between two and nine times. V is TRBV7-2 and J is TRBJ2-5; perhaps TRBD1 as D (7 bases). This CDR3 is 14 amino acids long. V was pared by 5 bases and J by 5 bases, with 15 bases between. Germline V lookup: CDR1 SGHTA, CDR2 FQGNSA. CDR3 protein: CASSRGGRGETQYF. The CDR3 nucleotides are TGTGCCAGCAGCCGGGGAGGCAGGGGGGAGACCCAGTACTTC.

This clone was recorded a few times. CDR3 protein: CAWKNRKGTEAFF. DNA of the CDR3: TGTGCCTGGAAGAACCGGAAGGGGACTGAAGCTTTCTTT. J is TRBJ1-1 and V is TRBV30; possible D gene TRBD1, 5 bases. The V gene lost 4 bases and the J gene lost 5 bases, with 14 bases spanning the gap. CDR1 and CDR2 from the germline V gene are GTSNPN and SVGIG (reference sequence). This CDR3 is built from 13 residues. The whole variable domain, remainder taken from reference TRBV30 and TRBJ1-1, is SQTIHQWPATLVQPVGSPLSLECTVEGTSNPNLYWYRQAAGRGLQLLFYSVGIGQISSEVPQNLSASRPQDRQFILSSKKLLLSDSGFYLCAWKNRKGTEAFFGQGTRLTVV.

This chain joins TRBV4-2 and TRBJ2-5, with TRBD2 matching over 8 bases. CDR1 is LGHNA, CDR2 YNFKEQ, per germline. V shed 3 bases, J shed 5 bases, and the junction held 8 bases outside the gene matches. The CDR3 totals 15 residues. CDR3 amino acids: CASSQDGRAGETQYF. Written as DNA, the CDR3 is TGTGCCAGCAGCCAGGACGGGAGGGCCGGGGAGACCCAGTACTTC.

The chain recombines TRBV7-6 with TRBJ1-1, with 7 bases fitting TRBD1. This CDR3 has 12 residues. Germline V CDR1 and CDR2: SGHVS, FNYEAQ. V lost 5 bases, J lost 6 bases, and 3 bases stayed unmatched. DNA for the CDR3: TGTGCCAGCAGCCTAGACAGGGCTGAAGCTTTCTTT. It translates to CASSLDRAEAFF.

The genes are TRBV14 and TRBJ2-1; D gene uncertain. Germline V gene lookup returns CDR1 SGHDN and CDR2 FVKESK. Trimming took 3 bases from V and 3 from J, leaving 15 bases between them. The CDR3 has 16 amino acids. For the CDR3, the DNA is TGTGCCAGCAGCCATTCCCGGTCTACTAACTACAATGAGCAGTTCTTC. It translates to CASSHSRSTNYNEQFF.

This clone was counted only a few times. The genes are TRBV6-6 and TRBJ1-2; weak D call: TRBD1 (6 bases). V dropped 10 bases and J dropped 4 bases, with 19 bases sitting between them. Germline CDR1 and CDR2: MNHNY and SVGAGI (reference sequence). CDR3 length equals 14 residues. The CDR3 sequence: CATTGGGNLYGYTF. The CDR3 region has the DNA TGTGCCACGACAGGAGGAGGTAACCTCTATGGCTACACCTTC.

The rearrangement uses TRBV7-2 and TRBJ2-7; D is possibly TRBD1 (5 bases). This CDR3 spans 13 amino acids. Germline CDR1 and CDR2: SGHTA and FQGNSA. Trimming pared 6 bases from V and 1 base from J, leaving 10 bases between. In nucleotides, the CDR3 is TGTGCCAGCAGACATACAGGATCCTACGAGCAGTACTTC. Residues: CASRHTGSYEQYF.

This clone has more than one count but fewer than ten. The J gene is TRBJ2-2, the V gene TRBV14; no reliable D call. The CDR3 runs 12 residues. The germline CDR1 and CDR2 sequences are SGHDN and FVKESK. V gave up 1 base and J gave up 7 bases, with 4 bases separating them. CDR3 protein: CASSQVLGELFF. The CDR3 DNA sequence: TGTGCCAGCAGCCAAGTCCTCGGGGAGCTGTTTTTT. Variable domain in full (rest from reference TRBV14 and TRBJ2-2): EAGVTQFPSHSVIEKGQTVTLRCDPISGHDNLYWYRRVMGKEIKFLLHFVKESKQDESGMPNNRFLAERTGGTYSTLKVQPAELEDSGVYFCASSQVLGELFFGEGSRLTVL.